These T cell receptor beta chains were read from a single sample in a study of circulating CD8 cells and anti-PD-1 response in melanoma. TCRdb itself ran the reads through MiXCR, one entry per CDR3 protein. Among 710 or so distinct CDR3 sequences, about 6% were seen once, and the ten largest hold roughly 12%. Here the sequenced sample was CD8+ T cells from PBMCs, taken at baseline or after one month of anti-PD-1 therapy (not recorded which). These receptors were taken from a human donor with melanoma. CDR3s include the opening cysteine and the closing phenylalanine or tryptophan. The D gene is left open where the match is weak. Clone sizes are given selectively: once, few, many, or a class where the clone is expanded.

clone size: large
J gene: TRBJ2-5
D gene: .
CDR3 length: 12
V gene: TRBV27
CDR3 DNA: TGTGCCAGCAGCCCGAGGGGAGAGACCCAGTACTTC
CDR3 protein: CASSPRGETQYF

clone size: large
J gene: TRBJ2-7
D gene: TRBD2
CDR3 length: 16
V gene: TRBV28
CDR3 DNA: TGTGCCAGCAGTTCGCCCAGGACTAGCCTAACCTACGAGCAGTACTTC
CDR3 protein: CASSSPRTSLTYEQYF

clone size: large
J gene: TRBJ1-1
D gene: .
CDR3 length: 11
V gene: TRBV19
CDR3 DNA: TGTGCCAGTAGTATGGACACTGAAGCTTTCTTT
CDR3 protein: CASSMDTEAFF

clone size: .
J gene: TRBJ1-5
D gene: .
CDR3 length: 12
V gene: TRBV19
CDR3 DNA: TGTGCCAGTAGTATTGGGGGTCAGCCCCAGCATTTT
CDR3 protein: CASSIGGQPQHF

clone size: medium-sized
J gene: TRBJ2-3
D gene: .
CDR3 length: 15
V gene: TRBV28
CDR3 DNA: TGTGCCAGCAGTTTCCAGGGGGGATTGGCAGATACGCAGTATTTT
CDR3 protein: CASSFQGGLADTQYF

clone size: large
J gene: TRBJ1-1
D gene: TRBD1
CDR3 length: 15
V gene: TRBV19
CDR3 DNA: TGTGCCAGTAGTGACAACAGGGGGCTAATTACTGAAGCTTTCTTT
CDR3 protein: CASSDNRGLITEAFF

clone size: medium-sized
J gene: TRBJ2-5
D gene: .
CDR3 length: 13
V gene: TRBV27
CDR3 DNA: TGTGCCAGCAGTTTATCTGAACAAGAGACCCAGTACTTC
CDR3 protein: CASSLSEQETQYF

clone size: large
J gene: TRBJ2-7
D gene: .
CDR3 length: 13
V gene: TRBV27
CDR3 DNA: TGTGCCAGCAGACGATTAGGTACCTACGAGCAGTACTTC
CDR3 protein: CASRRLGTYEQYF

clone size: .
J gene: TRBJ2-7
D gene: .
CDR3 length: 12
V gene: TRBV14
CDR3 DNA: TGTGCCAGCGGGGAGACCTCCTACGAGCAGTACTTC
CDR3 protein: CASGETSYEQYF

clone size: large
J gene: TRBJ1-3
D gene: .
CDR3 length: 16
V gene: TRBV2
CDR3 DNA: TGTGCCAGCAGTGAACATCGCCTGACGGGGCGAAACACCATATATTTT
CDR3 protein: CASSEHRLTGRNTIYF

clone size: medium-sized
J gene: TRBJ1-4
D gene: .
CDR3 length: 16
V gene: TRBV27
CDR3 DNA: TGTGCCAGCCGTGCAAGTGTGTGGGCCGGCGATGAAAAACTGTTTTTT
CDR3 protein: CASRASVWAGDEKLFF

clone size: large
J gene: TRBJ1-2
D gene: .
CDR3 length: 14
V gene: TRBV28
CDR3 DNA: TGTGCCAGCAGTTTATACAGAACGAACTATGGCTACACCTTC
CDR3 protein: CASSLYRTNYGYTF

clone size: few
J gene: TRBJ2-2
D gene: .
CDR3 length: 13
V gene: TRBV25-1
CDR3 DNA: TGTGCCAGCAGTGTGGGGGTTACCGGGGAGCTGTTTTTT
CDR3 protein: CASSVGVTGELFF

clone size: large
J gene: TRBJ2-2
D gene: .
CDR3 length: 14
V gene: TRBV19
CDR3 DNA: TGTGCCAGTAGTATAGGGCAGAACACCGGGGAGCTGTTTTTT
CDR3 protein: CASSIGQNTGELFF

clone size: medium-sized
J gene: TRBJ2-7
D gene: .
CDR3 length: 14
V gene: TRBV30
CDR3 DNA: TGTGCCTGGAGTGTACCAGCGGAGTCCTACGAGCAGTACTTC
CDR3 protein: CAWSVPAESYEQYF

clone size: medium-sized
J gene: TRBJ2-1
D gene: .
CDR3 length: 13
V gene: TRBV29-1
CDR3 DNA: TGCAGCGTAGAGGGGGGCCAGGTCAATGAGCAGTTCTTC
CDR3 protein: CSVEGGQVNEQFF

clone size: few
J gene: TRBJ2-3
D gene: .
CDR3 length: 13
V gene: TRBV4-2
CDR3 DNA: TGTGCCAGCAGCCAAGGGCTGGCGGATACGCAGTATTTT
CDR3 protein: CASSQGLADTQYF

clone size: large
J gene: TRBJ1-1
D gene: .
CDR3 length: 14
V gene: TRBV9
CDR3 DNA: TGTGCCAGCAGCGACCCCCAGGGGAACACTGAAGCTTTCTTT
CDR3 protein: CASSDPQGNTEAFF

clone size: medium-sized
J gene: TRBJ2-7
D gene: .
CDR3 length: 14
V gene: TRBV4-1
CDR3 DNA: TGCGCCAGCAGCCAAGTTCAAGCCTCCTACGAGCAGTACTTC
CDR3 protein: CASSQVQASYEQYF

clone size: large
J gene: TRBJ1-4
D gene: .
CDR3 length: 13
V gene: TRBV19
CDR3 DNA: TGTGCCAGTAGAGATTTGGGACTTGAAAAACTGTTTTTT
CDR3 protein: CASRDLGLEKLFF

clone size: large
J gene: TRBJ2-7
D gene: .
CDR3 length: 13
V gene: TRBV7-9
CDR3 DNA: TGTGCCAGCAGCTCCAGAGATTCCTACGAGCAGTACTTC
CDR3 protein: CASSSRDSYEQYF

clone size: large
J gene: TRBJ2-7
D gene: TRBD2
CDR3 length: 14
V gene: TRBV29-1
CDR3 DNA: TGCAGCGTTGGGGGACTAGCGGGATATTACGAGCAGTACTTC
CDR3 protein: CSVGGLAGYYEQYF

clone size: medium-sized
J gene: TRBJ2-1
D gene: .
CDR3 length: 15
V gene: TRBV7-9
CDR3 DNA: TGTGCCAGCAGCTTAGCCAGGGGGGTCTACAATGAGCAGTTCTTC
CDR3 protein: CASSLARGVYNEQFF

clone size: few
J gene: TRBJ2-3
D gene: .
CDR3 length: 15
V gene: TRBV7-8
CDR3 DNA: TGTGCCAGCAGCCTTGAAAGGGGTGGAGCAGATACGCAGTATTTT
CDR3 protein: CASSLERGGADTQYF

clone size: medium-sized
J gene: TRBJ2-7
D gene: .
CDR3 length: 15
V gene: TRBV27
CDR3 DNA: TGTGCCAGCAGTTTTGTGCTAGCGAAGCCCTACGAGCAGTACTTC
CDR3 protein: CASSFVLAKPYEQYF

clone size: .
J gene: TRBJ2-7
D gene: .
CDR3 length: 15
V gene: TRBV7-2
CDR3 DNA: TGTGCCAGCAGCTTAGTAGCAGGAGGGCTCTACGAGCAGTACTTC
CDR3 protein: CASSLVAGGLYEQYF

clone size: medium-sized
J gene: TRBJ1-6
D gene: .
CDR3 length: 14
V gene: TRBV7-9
CDR3 DNA: TGTGCCAGCAGCTTAGTGGGAGTTAATTCACCCCTCCACTTT
CDR3 protein: CASSLVGVNSPLHF